This is a list of T cell receptor beta chains from one sample in a study of neurological immune-mediated disorders. MiXCR, run by TCRdb on the 5' RACE reads, gives a single entry per CDR3 protein. Here the sample spans 40,000 or so distinct CDR3 sequences, around 10% being singletons. Material for sequencing was PBMCs. These receptors were taken from a man in his sixties with HTLV-1-associated myelopathy (HAM/TSP). Both conserved end residues are part of each CDR3.

v_gene | CDR3aa
TRBV12-3/TRBV12-4 | CASSNRLSEQFF
TRBV28 | CASSSTPLKNIQYF
TRBV20-1 | CSARDLGADTQYF
TRBV7-3 | CASSLSSGVRDTGELFF
TRBV14 | CASSRTGGYIQYF
TRBV25-1 | CASSAGYGYTF
TRBV6-2/TRBV6-3 | CASSPHEGTDTQYF
TRBV6-6 | CASKRGDGELFF
TRBV5-1 | CASNPTGQTYDEQFF
TRBV20-1 | CSASGQFYNSPLHF
TRBV7-9 | CASSHLSGRSTDTQYF
TRBV20-1 | CSARVGNTDTQYF
TRBV5-1 | CASSLETGANTEAFF
TRBV29-1 | CSVTGGWAGGPEYEQFF
TRBV5-1 | CASSFGTGQYNEQFF
TRBV5-1 | CASSPRTEPVEQYF
TRBV20-1 | CSARTVYNEQFF
TRBV28 | CASSLFLETQYF
TRBV9 | CASSLREANTEAFF
TRBV28 | CASIGGRFIYEQYF
TRBV7-2 | CASSLSPEGQPQHF
TRBV14 | CASSPHRGNYGYTF
TRBV4-1 | CASSQDWQSQPQHF
TRBV20-1 | CSAADAGANVLTF
TRBV28 | CASSLVSSELNLAKNIQYF
TRBV18 | CASSLESAFEQYF
TRBV5-4 | CASSGFPSSYEQYF
TRBV7-9 | CASSLRPGTGTEDTEAFF
TRBV10-1 | CASSDLGLAGSYEQYF
TRBV6-6 | CATGPHETQYF
TRBV5-1 | CASSLEAGNEQFF
TRBV4-2 | CASSQDITVNTEAFF
TRBV3-1 | CASSRTSGRSETQYF
TRBV12-3/TRBV12-4 | CASSSGQGNSPLHF
TRBV7-3 | CASSPLGTGSNEKLFF
TRBV5-1 | CASSLGGNFVNEQYF
TRBV12-3/TRBV12-4 | CASSLVQGNTIYF
TRBV5-1 | CASSLAGPGNTIYF
TRBV28 | CASSQGLRISYEQYF
TRBV9 | CASSGLRGNTEAFF